This paragraph covers one T cell receptor (beta chain) sequence. These data are taken from a study of T cells after yellow fever vaccination. Study-wide background: With SMART-Seq v4 Ultra Low Input, the fractions containing low cell numbers were prepared.

Conversion of TCR transcripts into cDNA relied on 5'RACE template switching, which added a universal primer site and UMIs. TCRdb processed the 5' RACE reads anew with MiXCR; each CDR3 protein has one entry. The sample has 300,000 to 350,000 distinct CDR3 sequences, 8% to 9.5% seen once. The TCR comes from a man younger than 35 who received the YFV17D yellow fever vaccine. Here the sequenced sample was PBMCs, taken roughly 47 days after the first yellow fever vaccination.

The CDR3 spells CASSFPPGAYEQYV. Written as DNA, the CDR3 is TGTGCCAGCAGTTTTCCGCCAGGAGCCTACGAGCAGTACGTC. The rearrangement uses TRBV12-3 or TRBV12-4 and TRBJ2-7; unclear D gene. V was shortened by 3 bases and J by 2 bases, with 11 bases between the two germline ends. The CDR3 is 14 amino acids.